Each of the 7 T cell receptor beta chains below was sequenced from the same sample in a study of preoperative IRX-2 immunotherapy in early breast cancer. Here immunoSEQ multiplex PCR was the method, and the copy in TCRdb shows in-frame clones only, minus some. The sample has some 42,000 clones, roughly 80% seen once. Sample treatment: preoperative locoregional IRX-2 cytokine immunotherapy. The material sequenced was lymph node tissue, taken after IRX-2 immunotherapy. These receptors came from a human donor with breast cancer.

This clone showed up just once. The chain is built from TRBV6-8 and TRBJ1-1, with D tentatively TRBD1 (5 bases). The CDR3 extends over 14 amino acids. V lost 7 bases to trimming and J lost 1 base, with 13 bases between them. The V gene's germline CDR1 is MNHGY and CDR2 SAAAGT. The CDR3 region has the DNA TGTGCCAGCACCACTGGGGGAACGAACACTGAAGCTTTCTTT. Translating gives CASTTGGTNTEAFF.

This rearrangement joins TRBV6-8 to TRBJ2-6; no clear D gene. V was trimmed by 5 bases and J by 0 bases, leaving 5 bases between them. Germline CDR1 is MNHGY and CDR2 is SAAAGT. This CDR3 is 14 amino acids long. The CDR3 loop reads CASSLGSGANVLTF. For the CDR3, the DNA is TGTGCCAGCAGTCTAGGCTCTGGGGCCAACGTCCTGACTTTC.

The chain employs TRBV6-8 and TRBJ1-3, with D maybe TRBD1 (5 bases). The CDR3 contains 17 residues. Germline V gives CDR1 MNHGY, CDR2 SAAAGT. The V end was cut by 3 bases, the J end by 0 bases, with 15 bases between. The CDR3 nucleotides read TGTGCCAGCAGTTATCTCACCGGACAAACCTCTGGAAACACCATATATTTT. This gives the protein CASSYLTGQTSGNTIYF.

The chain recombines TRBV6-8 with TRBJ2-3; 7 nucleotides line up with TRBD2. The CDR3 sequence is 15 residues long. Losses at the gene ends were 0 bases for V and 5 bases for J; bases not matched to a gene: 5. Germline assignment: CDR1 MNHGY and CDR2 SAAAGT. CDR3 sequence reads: CASSYSATSLDTQYF. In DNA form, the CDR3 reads TGTGCCAGCAGTTACTCGGCGACTAGCTTAGATACGCAGTATTTT.

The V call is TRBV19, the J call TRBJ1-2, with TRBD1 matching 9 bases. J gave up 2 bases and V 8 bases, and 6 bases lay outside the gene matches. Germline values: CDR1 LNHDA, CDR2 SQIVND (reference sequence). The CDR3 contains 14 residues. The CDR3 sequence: CASGTGWENYGYTF. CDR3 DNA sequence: TGTGCCAGTGGGACAGGGTGGGAGAACTATGGCTACACCTTC.

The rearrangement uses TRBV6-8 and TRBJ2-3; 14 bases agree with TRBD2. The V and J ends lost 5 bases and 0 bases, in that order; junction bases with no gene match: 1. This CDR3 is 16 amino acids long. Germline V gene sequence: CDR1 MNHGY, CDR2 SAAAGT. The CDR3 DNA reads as TGTGCCAGCAGTGGACTAGCGGGGGGAAGCACAGATACGCAGTATTTT. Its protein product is CASSGLAGGSTDTQYF.

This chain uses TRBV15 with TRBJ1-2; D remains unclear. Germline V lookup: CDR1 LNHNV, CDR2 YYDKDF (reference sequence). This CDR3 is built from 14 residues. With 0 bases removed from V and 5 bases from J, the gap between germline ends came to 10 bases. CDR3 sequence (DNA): TGTGCCACCAGCAGAGATCGTCTGCAGTATGGCTACACCTTC. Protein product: CATSRDRLQYGYTF.